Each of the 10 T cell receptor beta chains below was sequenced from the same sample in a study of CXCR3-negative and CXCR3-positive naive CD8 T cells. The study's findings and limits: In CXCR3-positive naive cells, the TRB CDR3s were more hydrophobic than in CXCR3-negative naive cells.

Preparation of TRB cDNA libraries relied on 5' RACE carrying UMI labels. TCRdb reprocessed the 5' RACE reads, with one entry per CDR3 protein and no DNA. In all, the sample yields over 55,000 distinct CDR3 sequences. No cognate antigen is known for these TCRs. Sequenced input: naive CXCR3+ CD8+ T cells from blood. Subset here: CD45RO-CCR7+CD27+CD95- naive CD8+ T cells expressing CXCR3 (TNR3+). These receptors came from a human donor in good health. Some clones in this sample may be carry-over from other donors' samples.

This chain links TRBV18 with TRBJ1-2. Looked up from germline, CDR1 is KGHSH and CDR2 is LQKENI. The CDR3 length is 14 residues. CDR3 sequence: CASSPQGFNYGYTF.

CDR3 amino acids: CASSLTGAASANYGYTF. V gene TRBV7-9 combines with J gene TRBJ1-2; the D call from TCRdb, TRBD1, cannot be confirmed without DNA. CDR3 length: 17 residues. Germline V CDR1 and CDR2: SEHNR, FQNEAQ (reference sequence). Drawing the rest from reference TRBV7-9 and TRBJ1-2, the complete variable domain is DTGVSQNPRHKITKRGQNVTFRCDPISEHNRLYWYRQTLGQGPEFLTYFQNEAQLEKSRLLSDRFSAERPKGSFSTLEIQRTEQGDSAMYLCASSLTGAASANYGYTFGSGTRLTVV.

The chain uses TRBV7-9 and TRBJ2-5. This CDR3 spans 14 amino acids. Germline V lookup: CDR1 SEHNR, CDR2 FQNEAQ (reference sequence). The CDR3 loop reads CASSLVPDWETQYF.

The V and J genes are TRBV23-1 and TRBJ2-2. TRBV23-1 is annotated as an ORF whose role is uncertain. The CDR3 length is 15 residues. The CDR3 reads CASSQSNRNTGELFF.

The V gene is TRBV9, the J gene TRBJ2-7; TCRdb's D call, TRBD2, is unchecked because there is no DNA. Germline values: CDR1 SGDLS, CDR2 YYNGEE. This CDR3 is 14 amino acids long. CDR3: CASSVVGTNYEQYF.

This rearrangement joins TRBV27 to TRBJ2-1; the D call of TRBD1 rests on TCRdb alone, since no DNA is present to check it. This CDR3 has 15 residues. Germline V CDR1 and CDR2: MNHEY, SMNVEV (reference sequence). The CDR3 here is CASSLEAGGYDEQFF.

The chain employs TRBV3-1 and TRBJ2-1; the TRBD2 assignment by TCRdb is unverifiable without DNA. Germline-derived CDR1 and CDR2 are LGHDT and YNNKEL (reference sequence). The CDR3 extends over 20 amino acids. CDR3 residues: CASSQGKGLDGWSSYNEQFF.

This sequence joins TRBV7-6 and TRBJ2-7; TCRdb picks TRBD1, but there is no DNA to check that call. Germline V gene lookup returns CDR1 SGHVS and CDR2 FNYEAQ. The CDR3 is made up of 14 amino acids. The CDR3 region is CASSLGGAGYEQYF.

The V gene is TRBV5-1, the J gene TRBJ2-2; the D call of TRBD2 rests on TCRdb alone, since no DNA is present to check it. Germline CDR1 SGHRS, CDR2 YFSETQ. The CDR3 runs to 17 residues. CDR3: CASSLAPSSGRTGELFF.

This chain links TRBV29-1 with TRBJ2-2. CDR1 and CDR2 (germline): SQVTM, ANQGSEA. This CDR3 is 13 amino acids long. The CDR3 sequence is CSVESENTGELFF.